Sequencing of this T cell receptor beta chain was carried out in a study of T cell changes during pregnancy in multiple sclerosis. J was trimmed by 1 base and V by 6 bases; bases with no gene match: 5. Germline CDR1 is MNHEY and CDR2 is SVGAGI. The CDR3 has 14 amino acids. The method was immunoSEQ multiplex PCR; TCRdb's version includes in-frame clones alone and lacks a portion of them. In the table there are 45,000 to 60,000 clones, more than 75% of which are singletons. This chain joins TRBV6-5 and TRBJ1-1; the match to TRBD1 covers 7 bases. The TCR comes from a female donor with multiple sclerosis, enrolled in a pregnancy study. The sample consisted of CD8+ T cells from peripheral blood mononuclear cells, taken before pregnancy. CDR3 nucleotides: TGTGCCAGCAGAAGGGACAGAACGAACACTGAAGCTTTCTTT. This sequence encodes CASRRDRTNTEAFF.